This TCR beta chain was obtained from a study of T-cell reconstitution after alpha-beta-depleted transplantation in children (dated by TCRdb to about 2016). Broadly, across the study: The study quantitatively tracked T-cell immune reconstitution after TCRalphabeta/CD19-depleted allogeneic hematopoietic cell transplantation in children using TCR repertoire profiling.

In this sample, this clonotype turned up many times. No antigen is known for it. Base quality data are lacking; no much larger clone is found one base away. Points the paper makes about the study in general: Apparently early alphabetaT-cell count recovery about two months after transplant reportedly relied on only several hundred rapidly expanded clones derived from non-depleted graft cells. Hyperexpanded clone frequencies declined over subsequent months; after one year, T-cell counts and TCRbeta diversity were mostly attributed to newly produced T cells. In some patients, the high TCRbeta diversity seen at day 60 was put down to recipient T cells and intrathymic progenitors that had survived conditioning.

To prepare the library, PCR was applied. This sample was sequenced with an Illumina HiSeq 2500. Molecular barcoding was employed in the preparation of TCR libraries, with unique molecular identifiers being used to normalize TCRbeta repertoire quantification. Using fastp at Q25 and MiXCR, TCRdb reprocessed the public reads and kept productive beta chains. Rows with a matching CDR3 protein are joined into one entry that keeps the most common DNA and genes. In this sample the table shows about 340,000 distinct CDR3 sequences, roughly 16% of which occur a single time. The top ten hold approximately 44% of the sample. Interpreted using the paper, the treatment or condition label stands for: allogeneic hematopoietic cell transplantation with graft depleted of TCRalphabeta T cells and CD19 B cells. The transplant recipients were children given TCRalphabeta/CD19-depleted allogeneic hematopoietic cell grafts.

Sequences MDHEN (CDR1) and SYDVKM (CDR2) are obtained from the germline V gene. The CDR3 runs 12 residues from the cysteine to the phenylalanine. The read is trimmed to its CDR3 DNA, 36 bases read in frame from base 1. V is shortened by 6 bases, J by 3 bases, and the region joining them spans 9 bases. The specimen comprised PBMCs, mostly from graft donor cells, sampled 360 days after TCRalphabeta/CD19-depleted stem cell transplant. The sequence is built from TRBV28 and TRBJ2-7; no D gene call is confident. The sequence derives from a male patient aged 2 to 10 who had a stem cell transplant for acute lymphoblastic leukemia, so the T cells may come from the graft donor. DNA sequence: TGTGCCAGCAGCTACTCTCTCTACGAGCAGTACTTC. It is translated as CASSYSLYEQYF.